The rows below give T cell receptor beta chains drawn from one sample of a study of blood T cell repertoires in COVID-19. Produced via immunoSEQ multiplex PCR; TCRdb's table is partial and in-frame only. The table records roughly 250,000 clones, around 82% of them present only once. Input material: peripheral blood. These receptors all stem from a woman older than 75 with active or convalescent COVID-19. Both conserved end residues are part of each CDR3. Clone size, where shown, is once, few, many, or a class for clones that have expanded.

.	TRBV5-1	TRBJ2-3	CASSSALTSGGAGTDTQYF
.	TRBV5-1	TRBJ2-5	CASSYSGTSGRETQYF
.	TRBV15	TRBJ1-1	CATSRDLGGEGTEAFF
once	TRBV6-5	TRBJ1-1	CASSYRQGSTEAFF
.	TRBV30	TRBJ2-5	CAWSRRGLQETQYF
.	TRBV5-4	TRBJ2-5	CASSGVSGGIQETQYF
.	TRBV11-3	TRBJ2-1	CASSWGLAAYNEQFF
.	TRBV5-4	TRBJ1-2	CASSPGQGANGYTF
.	TRBV28	TRBJ1-5	CASSSRDTYSNQPQHF
.	TRBV11-2	TRBJ2-1	CASSPWTSGGGSSYNEQFF
.	TRBV5-6	TRBJ2-1	CASSSAGFSYNEQFF
.	TRBV24-1	TRBJ2-1	CATRTSGSDEQFF
.	TRBV20-1	TRBJ1-1	CSALWTEAFF
.	TRBV28	TRBJ1-2	CASSLGTGGLYNYGYTF
.	TRBV28	TRBJ1-2	CASSWTGQGAGGYTF
.	TRBV5-5	TRBJ2-1	CASSLNTLAGNYNEQFF
few	TRBV7-2	TRBJ1-3	CASSLLTGAYSGNTIYF
.	TRBV7-8	TRBJ2-2	CASSTLRGTGELFF
.	TRBV19	TRBJ1-2	CASSGRVGYTF
.	TRBV9	TRBJ1-2	CASSVEGAVSGYTF
.	TRBV5-1	TRBJ2-5	CASSSGLGMETQYF
.	TRBV5-1	TRBJ2-5	CASSLYGGGQETQYF
few	TRBV7-6	TRBJ2-2	CASSLAVQGSYTGELFF
.	TRBV9	TRBJ1-3	CASTTGGAANTIYF
.	TRBV10-1	TRBJ2-2	CASSEDINTGELFF
.	TRBV20-1	TRBJ1-1	CSASSSGTGKFEAFF
few	TRBV2	TRBJ1-2	CASRADGDYGYTF
.	TRBV30	TRBJ2-1	CAWSVGFGSGSYNEQFF
.	TRBV14	TRBJ2-7	CASSQENRDEQYF
.	TRBV5-4	TRBJ2-5	CAMTRRIDSQETQYF
.	TRBV5-4	TRBJ1-1	CASSRGQGARNTEAFF
.	TRBV7-8	TRBJ1-4	CASSLADSGTGGGKLFF
.	TRBV6-5	TRBJ1-3	CASIGQGGNTIYF
.	TRBV28	TRBJ1-3	CASTLGGAGNTIYF
.	TRBV30	TRBJ1-3	CAWSPGMGNTIYF
.	TRBV5-1	TRBJ1-1	CASSVGAVNTEAFF
.	TRBV5-1	TRBJ2-3	CASSPRTSGITDTQYF
.	TRBV10-2	TRBJ2-2	CASGVAGGTGELFF
.	TRBV2	TRBJ1-5	CASSVQGARVNQPQHF
.	TRBV29-1	TRBJ2-7	CSARTPSYEQYF
.	TRBV7-2	TRBJ1-3	CASSPRGGSGNTIYF